Following are 23 T cell receptor beta chains from one sample sequenced in a study of patients and donors after allogeneic stem cell transplantation. TCRdb reprocessed the RT-PCR reads with MiXCR, giving one entry per CDR3 protein. The sample contains about a million distinct CDR3 sequences, 15% to 20% of which appear only once. The sequenced material came from blood, either unsorted or a sorted T cell fraction (not recorded which). These receptors were obtained from a human donor who was either an allogeneic HSCT recipient or a stem cell or donor lymphocyte infusion donor (not recorded which). It is not recorded whose cells these are; they may come from a transplant donor.

This clonotype was found a few times. V gene TRBV12-3 or TRBV12-4 combines with J gene TRBJ2-7, with D possibly TRBD2 on 7 matching bases. The CDR3 length is 14 residues. The ends were cut back, 5 bases at V and 4 bases at J, with 15 bases in the middle. Written as DNA, the CDR3 is TGTGCCAGCAGTCCCCGGGGGGCTTGGTACGAGCAGTACTTC. Amino acids: CASSPRGAWYEQYF.

The chain has TRBV20-1 and TRBJ2-7, with TRBD1 as a possible D gene (5 bases). V gave up 5 bases and J gave up 0 bases, with 11 bases separating them. The V gene's germline CDR1 is DFQATT and CDR2 SNEGSKA (reference sequence). The CDR3 covers 13 residues. This chain's CDR3 is CSAQTEISYEQYF. In DNA, the CDR3 is TGCAGTGCTCAGACAGAGATCTCCTACGAGCAGTACTTC.

This chain joins TRBV6-1 and TRBJ1-4; 7 bases fit TRBD1. The germline CDR1 and CDR2 sequences are MNHNS and SASEGT. V shed 8 bases, J shed 2 bases, and the junction held 5 bases outside the gene matches. This CDR3 comprises 14 residues. The CDR3 DNA is TGTGCCAGCCAGGGGGGCCCTACTAATGAAAAACTGTTTTTT. It specifies CASQGGPTNEKLFF.

This clonotype was found many times. The chain employs TRBV5-1 and TRBJ2-2; 7 nucleotides agree with TRBD2. Looked up from germline, CDR1 is SGHRS and CDR2 is YFSETQ. The CDR3 is made up of 16 amino acids. J lost 5 bases, V lost 6 bases, and 13 bases had no gene match. In DNA form, the CDR3 reads TGCGCCAGCACAATTGATCGTCAGGGAGGGACCGGGGAGCTGTTTTTT. It specifies CASTIDRQGGTGELFF.

This clonotype has just a few counts. The V and J genes are TRBV4-3 and TRBJ2-2, with D perhaps matching TRBD2 (6 bases). Germline CDR1 is LGHNA and CDR2 is YSLEER. This CDR3 region has 18 residues. The V and J ends lost 0 bases and 6 bases respectively, with 20 bases between them. The CDR3 nucleotides read TGCGCCAGCAGCCAAGATGGCCCCGGACTACTAAGAGCCGGGGAGCTGTTTTTT. It translates to CASSQDGPGLLRAGELFF.

The sample holds a few counts of this clonotype. In DNA form, the CDR3 reads TGCGCCAGCAGCAAGGACACCACCTCCTACGAGCAGTACTTC. Translating gives CASSKDTTSYEQYF. The chain recombines TRBV5-1 with TRBJ2-7, with D possibly matching TRBD1 (5 bases). V was pared by 4 bases and J by 0 bases, with 11 bases between. This CDR3 has 14 residues. In germline, CDR1 is SGHRS, CDR2 YFSETQ.

This clonotype was seen a handful of times. CDR3 in DNA: TGCAGCGTTGAAGAAAGGCCCGTTAATGAAAAACTGTTTTTT. It encodes CSVEERPVNEKLFF. This sequence joins TRBV29-1 and TRBJ1-4; D is ambiguous. The CDR3 is 14 amino acids. Per the germline V gene, CDR1 is SQVTM and CDR2 is ANQGSEA. Trimming took 0 bases from V and 4 from J, leaving 9 bases between them. Looking up the rest from reference TRBV29-1 and TRBJ1-4 gives the full variable domain: SAVISQKPSRDICQRGTSLTIQCQVDSQVTMMFWYRQQPGQSLTLIATANQGSEATYESGFVIDKFPISRPNLTFSTLTVSNMSPEDSSIYLCSVEERPVNEKLFFGSGTQLSVL.

V and J are TRBV20-1 and TRBJ2-7; 7 bases fit TRBD1. V was pared by 0 bases and J by 2 bases, with 7 bases of the junction left unmatched. Germline V gives CDR1 DFQATT, CDR2 SNEGSKA (reference sequence). CDR3 length: 15 residues. The CDR3 loop reads CSARDMGQGAYEQYF. The CDR3 nucleotides read TGCAGTGCTAGAGATATGGGGCAGGGGGCCTACGAGCAGTACTTC.

The chain couples TRBV9 to TRBJ2-5; D is perhaps TRBD1 (7 bases). This CDR3 spans 15 amino acids. The V end lost 6 bases, the J end lost 7 bases, and 22 bases lay between the germline ends. Germline values: CDR1 SGDLS, CDR2 YYNGEE. The CDR3 is CASTRETRPGGTQYF. The CDR3 region has the DNA TGTGCCAGCACCCGGGAGACTAGACCAGGGGGGACCCAGTACTTC. Filled out from reference TRBV9 and TRBJ2-5, the complete variable domain reads DSGVTQTPKHLITATGQRVTLRCSPRSGDLSVYWYQQSLDQGLQFLIQYYNGEERAKGNILERFSAQQFPDLHSELNLSSLELGDSALYFCASTRETRPGGTQYFGPGTRLLVL.

V usage is TRBV20-1 and J usage is TRBJ2-1; 8 nucleotides line up with TRBD1. The V gene's germline CDR1 is DFQATT and CDR2 SNEGSKA (reference sequence). This CDR3 contains 13 residues. The J segment lost 14 bases and the V segment lost 3 bases, leaving 12 bases of the junction unmatched. CDR3 DNA sequence: TGCAGTGCTAGTCATCCCTCCGACAGGGGCGAGTTCTTC. It is translated as CSASHPSDRGEFF.

V is TRBV29-1 and J is TRBJ2-7; 9 positions match TRBD1. The CDR3 contains 14 residues. V lost 4 bases, J lost 4 bases, and 8 bases stayed unmatched. CDR1 and CDR2 (germline): SQVTM, ANQGSEA. CDR3 in amino acids: CSVVPEDRGYEQYF. Written as DNA, the CDR3 is TGCAGCGTTGTGCCGGAGGACAGGGGTTACGAGCAGTACTTC.

This clonotype appeared many times. The chain uses TRBV29-1 and TRBJ2-1; 13 nucleotides line up with TRBD2. The J segment lost 3 bases and the V segment lost 5 bases, leaving 10 bases of the junction unmatched. The germline gives CDR1 SQVTM, CDR2 ANQGSEA. This CDR3 spans 17 amino acids. The CDR3 coding sequence is TGCAGCGTTACCCTACGACTAGCGGGAGGCTTCTACAATGAGCAGTTCTTC. Its translation is CSVTLRLAGGFYNEQFF.

The rearrangement joins TRBV21-1 to TRBJ2-1; the D segment call TRBD2 is taken from the table without a DNA check. TRBV21-1 is marked as a pseudogene. CDR3 length equals 16 residues. This CDR3 is CASSLPAADSYNEQFF. As DNA, the CDR3 is TGTGCCAGCAGCCTGCCAGCAGCGGATTCCTACAATGAGCAGTTCTTC.

This clonotype was counted between two and nine times. The chain is built from TRBV7-9 and TRBJ2-7; the D is unclear. The germline V gene encodes CDR1 SEHNR and CDR2 FQNEAQ (reference sequence). CDR3 length: 14 amino acids. Trimming took off 2 bases at V and 3 bases at J, with 11 bases between the two ends. The CDR3 region has the DNA TGTGCCAGCAGCTTATCAGGCATCATCTACGAGCAGTACTTC. Protein: CASSLSGIIYEQYF. Drawing the rest from reference TRBV7-9 and TRBJ2-7, the complete variable domain is DTGVSQNPRHKITKRGQNVTFRCDPISEHNRLYWYRQTLGQGPEFLTYFQNEAQLEKSRLLSDRFSAERPKGSFSTLEIQRTEQGDSAMYLCASSLSGIIYEQYFGPGTRLTVT.

This clonotype was observed at least ten times. The chain uses TRBV12-3 or TRBV12-4 and TRBJ2-7; D is possibly TRBD2 (6 bases). Trimming stripped 1 base from V and 0 bases from J, with 7 bases between. The CDR3 length is 14 residues. The CDR3 nucleotides read TGTGCCAGCAGTTTAGTAGCGGACTCCTACGAGCAGTACTTC. Residues: CASSLVADSYEQYF.

This clonotype is a singleton in its sample. The V call is TRBV30, the J call TRBJ2-1; D possibly corresponds to TRBD2 (5 bases). CDR1 is GTSNPN, CDR2 SVGIG, per germline (reference sequence). With 0 bases removed from V and 8 bases from J, the gap between germline ends came to 17 bases. This CDR3 has 15 amino acids. CDR3 nucleotide sequence: TGTGCCTGGAGTGTACCCCTAGCCCTTATGGATGAGCAGTTCTTC. Amino acids: CAWSVPLALMDEQFF.

This clonotype was picked up a small number of times. V gene TRBV12-3 or TRBV12-4 combines with J gene TRBJ1-4; D is ambiguous. V lost 5 bases to trimming and J lost 7 bases, with 20 bases between them. This CDR3 region has 16 residues. The CDR3 DNA sequence: TGTGCCAGCAGTCCCTATGTTGCGTTCGGGGTTGAAAAACTGTTTTTT. The encoded protein is CASSPYVAFGVEKLFF.

The V call is TRBV15, the J call TRBJ2-5; no clear D gene. CDR1 is LNHNV, CDR2 YYDKDF, per germline (reference sequence). V was trimmed by 5 bases and J by 3 bases, leaving 22 bases between them. The CDR3 sequence is 17 residues long. The chain's CDR3 is CATSPQGRRNTKETQYF. The CDR3 region has the DNA TGTGCCACCAGCCCACAAGGTCGGCGCAATACTAAAGAGACCCAGTACTTC.

Many counts were recorded for this clonotype. This chain uses TRBV12-3 or TRBV12-4 with TRBJ2-7, with 9 bases identical to TRBD2. V shed 5 bases and J 1 base; nucleotides not matched to a gene: 6. This CDR3 comprises 15 residues. The CDR3 loop is CASSLLAGTSYEQYF. The CDR3 region has the DNA TGTGCCAGCAGTCTCCTAGCGGGGACGTCCTACGAGCAGTACTTC.

The chain combines TRBV3-1 with TRBJ1-1; D not resolved. V dropped 0 bases and J dropped 4 bases, with 12 bases sitting between them. Germline CDR1 and CDR2: LGHDT and YNNKEL (reference sequence). The CDR3 covers 15 residues. As DNA, the CDR3 is TGTGCCAGCAGCCAAGATCTCCTGATAAGCACTGAAGCTTTCTTT. Its protein is CASSQDLLISTEAFF.

V is TRBV10-3 and J is TRBJ1-6; 7 bases align to TRBD1. V gave up 8 bases and J gave up 7 bases; unmatched junction bases: 8. CDR1 is ENHRY and CDR2 is SYGVKD in the germline V gene. The CDR3 length is 14 residues. The CDR3 region is CAIGTVGWNSPLHF. The CDR3 coding sequence is TGTGCCATCGGGACAGTTGGTTGGAATTCACCCCTCCACTTT.

This clonotype appeared a few times. V usage is TRBV20-1 and J usage is TRBJ2-5; either TRBD1 or TRBD2 may fit D (5 bases each). V lost 4 bases and J 2 bases, leaving 17 bases between the germline ends. CDR1 DFQATT and CDR2 SNEGSKA come from the germline V gene (reference sequence). The CDR3 sequence is 15 residues long. CDR3 nucleotides: TGCAGTGCTACGCCGGGACGGATAAAGCAAGAGACCCAGTACTTC. Amino acid sequence: CSATPGRIKQETQYF.

This clonotype was detected a few times. The chain carries TRBV27 and TRBJ1-2; 7 bases align to TRBD1. The V gene's germline CDR1 is MNHEY and CDR2 SMNVEV (reference sequence). After removal of 6 bases from V and 3 bases from J, the junction contained 10 bases not matched to a gene. CDR3 length: 15 residues. The CDR3 DNA is TGTGCCAGCAGGCCCCCCGGAGACAGGGACTATGGCTACACCTTC. Protein product: CASRPPGDRDYGYTF.